Sequencing of this T cell receptor (beta chain) was carried out in a study of low-dose radiotherapy and immunotherapy resistance in tumors. Study context: Participants in Cohort 2 were given 1 Gy per fraction every two weeks, for 13 Gy over 26 weeks. Alpha- and beta-chain coverage of first-strand cDNA came from TRAV- and TRBV-specific primers.

As for time point: before trial treatment. Ipilimumab, nivolumab, aspirin, low-dose cyclophosphamide and low-dose radiotherapy were administered to donors. This clonotype was counted ten times or more. The PCR that amplified TCRs ran for around 22 cycles, relying on a constant-region primer and a V-primer adapter. By in vitro transcription, the isolated mRNA was amplified. TCRdb independently ran MiXCR on the reads; one entry per CDR3 protein. The sample records tens of thousands of distinct CDR3 sequences, about 11% being singletons. The ends were cut back, 5 bases at V and 0 bases at J, with 11 bases in the middle. Germline V lookup: CDR1 SNHLY, CDR2 FYNNEI. The CDR3 has 15 residues.

This TCR was sampled from a female donor with ovarian cancer. Sample: PBMCs, taken before treatment. The V and J genes are TRBV2 and TRBJ2-4; maybe TRBD1 (6 bases). The CDR3 region is CASSTGTLAKNIQYF. CDR3 DNA: TGTGCCAGCAGTACAGGGACCCTAGCCAAAAACATTCAGTACTTC.